This passage covers 18 T cell receptor beta chains from one sample sequenced in a study of blood T cell repertoires in COVID-19. This table comes from immunoSEQ multiplex PCR, and its TCRdb copy is limited to in-frame clones, with some not included. The table includes some 270,000 clones, just under 90% detected once. The sample consisted of PBMCs or T cells enriched from blood (not recorded which). These receptors originate from a woman aged 25 to 39 with acute COVID-19.

The V call is TRBV2, the J call TRBJ1-4; D call uncertain. Germline V lookup: CDR1 SNHLY, CDR2 FYNNEI. The V end was cut by 6 bases, the J end by 4 bases, with 12 bases between. CDR3 size: 14 residues. CDR3 residues: CASSVGGGNEKLFF. The CDR3 bases are TGTGCCAGCAGCGTTGGAGGCGGTAATGAAAAACTGTTTTTT.

The V and J genes are TRBV5-4 and TRBJ2-7; 8 nucleotides agree with TRBD2. With V trimmed by 4 bases and J by 6 bases, 12 bases remained unmatched. The CDR3 sequence is 15 residues long. Germline-derived CDR1 and CDR2 are SGHNT and YYREEE (reference sequence). CDR3 in amino acids: CASSPKRERELEQYF. The CDR3 DNA reads TGTGCCAGCAGCCCTAAAAGGGAGCGGGAGCTCGAGCAGTACTTC.

The rearrangement joins TRBV18 to TRBJ2-3, with TRBD2 identical over 13 bases. The germline gives CDR1 KGHSH, CDR2 LQKENI. V was clipped by 6 bases and J by 2 bases; unmatched bases: 8. CDR3 length: 17 residues. In DNA form, the CDR3 reads TGTGCCAGCTCTGGGACTAGCGGGATCTACTCCACAGATACGCAGTATTTT. This translates into CASSGTSGIYSTDTQYF. Supplemented by reference TRBV18 and TRBJ2-3, the full variable domain reads NAGVMQNPRHLVRRRGQEARLRCSPMKGHSHVYWYRQLPEEGLKFMVYLQKENIIDESGMPKERFSAEFPKEGPSILRIQQVVRGDSAAYFCASSGTSGIYSTDTQYFGPGTRLTVL.

The rearrangement links TRBV6-1 to TRBJ2-1, with TRBD2 matching over 10 bases. Germline CDR1 reads MNHNS; CDR2 reads SASEGT. CDR3 length: 20 residues. V shed 3 bases, J shed 1 base, and the junction held 15 bases outside the gene matches. Here the CDR3 reads CASSEEGLAVEPSSYNEQFF. The CDR3, as DNA: TGTGCCAGCAGTGAGGAAGGACTAGCGGTCGAGCCTTCGTCCTACAATGAGCAGTTCTTC.

This chain uses TRBV4-1 with TRBJ2-7, with 9 bases lining up with TRBD2. The V gene end was trimmed by 8 bases and the J gene end by 2 bases; junction bases not matched to a gene: 7. CDR1 MGHRA and CDR2 YSYEKL come from the germline V gene. The CDR3 consists of 14 residues. The CDR3 loop reads CASRPSGGPYEQYF. The CDR3 DNA reads as TGCGCCAGCCGACCCAGCGGGGGGCCCTACGAGCAGTACTTC.

The chain is built from TRBV21-1 and TRBJ2-1; the DNA was not compared with TRBD2, the D call given in the table. TRBV21-1 is recorded as a pseudogene. The CDR3 runs 18 residues. The CDR3 here is CASSKHLAGGPLCNEQFF. In nucleotides, the CDR3 is TGTGCCAGCAGCAAACATCTAGCGGGAGGGCCCCTCTGCAATGAGCAGTTCTTC.

The chain has TRBV2 and TRBJ2-7, with 8 bases that match TRBD2. The CDR3 spans 13 residues. The ends lost 5 bases at V and 3 bases at J; junction bases unmatched: 3. CDR1 and CDR2 from the germline V gene are SNHLY and FYNNEI. The CDR3 DNA sequence: TGTGCCAGCAGTACGGGACTAGTCTACGAGCAGTACTTC. It specifies CASSTGLVYEQYF.

V gene TRBV3-1 (or the pseudogene TRBV3-2) combines with J gene TRBJ2-2; D might be TRBD2 (6 bases). The V end was cut by 0 bases, the J end by 1 base, with 15 bases between. This CDR3 has 18 residues. CDR1 and CDR2 (germline): LGHDT, YNNKEL (reference sequence). The CDR3 DNA reads as TGTGCCAGCAGCCAAGATCATCGGGGGAGAGAGAACACCGGGGAGCTGTTTTTT. This sequence encodes CASSQDHRGRENTGELFF.

V usage is TRBV6-2 or TRBV6-3 and J usage is TRBJ2-3; 10 bases agree with TRBD2. The CDR3 length is 17 residues. V was clipped by 2 bases and J by 3 bases; unmatched bases: 8. The germline V gene encodes CDR1 MNHEY and CDR2 SVGEGT. The CDR3 loop reads CASSYQTLAGVTDTQYF. The CDR3 region has the DNA TGTGCCAGCAGTTACCAGACTCTAGCGGGAGTTACAGATACGCAGTATTTT.

This chain uses TRBV28 with TRBJ1-2, with D possibly matching TRBD1 (6 bases). Trimming took 5 bases from V and 4 from J, leaving 11 bases between them. This CDR3 contains 13 residues. CDR1 MDHEN and CDR2 SYDVKM come from the germline V gene. Here the CDR3 DNA reads TGTGCCAGCAGTCCTCAGGGGTCCTATGGCTACACCTTC. Translating it yields CASSPQGSYGYTF.

The chain combines TRBV18 with TRBJ2-7; D ambiguous. The CDR3 contains 13 residues. V lost 4 bases and J lost 3, with 10 bases in between. CDR1 is KGHSH and CDR2 is LQKENI in the germline V gene. CDR3 sequence: CASSLRSLYEQYF. CDR3 sequence (DNA): TGTGCCAGCTCACTCAGATCTCTCTACGAGCAGTACTTC.

This clone showed up just once. J is TRBJ2-7 and V is TRBV28, with a possible D match to TRBD1 (5 bases). CDR1 is MDHEN and CDR2 is SYDVKM in the germline V gene. With 5 bases removed from V and 0 bases from J, the gap between germline ends came to 14 bases. This CDR3 is 15 amino acids long. CDR3 DNA sequence: TGTGCCAGCAGTATTCCTGGGGCTAGCTCCTACGAGCAGTACTTC. Its protein is CASSIPGASSYEQYF.

V is TRBV25-1 and J is TRBJ1-2, with TRBD1 identical over 9 bases. CDR3 length: 15 amino acids. J gave up 3 bases and V 1 base, and 3 bases lay outside the gene matches. The germline gives CDR1 MGHDK, CDR2 SYGVNS. The CDR3 sequence is CASSESDRGDYGYTF. Here the CDR3 DNA reads TGTGCCAGCAGTGAATCAGACAGGGGGGACTATGGCTACACCTTC.

The chain couples TRBV3-1 (or the pseudogene TRBV3-2) to TRBJ2-7; possible D gene TRBD2, 6 bases. Germline V gives CDR1 LGHDT, CDR2 YNNKEL (reference sequence). Trimming left V 2 bases short and J 7 bases short, with 9 bases between. CDR3 length: 12 amino acids. The CDR3 coding sequence is TGTGCCAGCAGCCAACGTGCGGGGGAGCAGTACTTC. Its protein is CASSQRAGEQYF.

The chain uses TRBV2 and TRBJ2-3; 9 bases agree with TRBD2. Unmatched junction bases numbered 8, after V lost 7 bases and J lost 3 bases. The CDR3 has 15 residues. Looked up from germline, CDR1 is SNHLY and CDR2 is FYNNEI. CDR3 sequence: CASTLRTSATDTQYF. The DNA of the CDR3 is TGTGCCAGCACTCTTAGGACTAGCGCGACAGATACGCAGTATTTT.

By share, this clone counts as medium-sized. The rearrangement links TRBV6-1 to TRBJ2-3, with 10 bases aligning to TRBD2. Germline values: CDR1 MNHNS, CDR2 SASEGT. J gave up 1 base and V 2 bases, and 3 bases lay outside the gene matches. The CDR3 covers 16 residues. The CDR3 DNA reads TGTGCCAGCAGTGAAATGCTAGCGGGGGGCACAGATACGCAGTATTTT. Its protein product is CASSEMLAGGTDTQYF.

The rearrangement uses TRBV6-4 and TRBJ2-1; tentative D call: TRBD2 (5 bases). CDR3 length: 15 residues. Germline V lookup: CDR1 MRHNA, CDR2 SNTAGT. V was cut by 0 bases and J by 6 bases, with 12 bases left in between. The CDR3 sequence: CASSDSSSSINEQFF. The CDR3 DNA sequence: TGTGCCAGCAGTGACTCGTCTAGCTCGATCAATGAGCAGTTCTTC.

A single count supports this clone. Written as DNA, the CDR3 is TGTGCCAGCACCTCGGACACATTGAACACTGAAGCTTTCTTT. Its protein is CASTSDTLNTEAFF. V is TRBV28 and J is TRBJ1-1, with D maybe TRBD1 (5 bases). CDR1 is MDHEN and CDR2 is SYDVKM in the germline V gene. The V gene lost 7 bases and the J gene lost 0 bases, with 12 bases spanning the gap. The CDR3 loop spans 14 amino acids. Full variable domain (outside the CDR3, taken from reference TRBV28 and TRBJ1-1): DVKVTQSSRYLVKRTGEKVFLECVQDMDHENMFWYRQDPGLGLRLIYFSYDVKMKEKGDIPEGYSVSREKKERFSLILESASTNQTSMYLCASTSDTLNTEAFFGQGTRLTVV.